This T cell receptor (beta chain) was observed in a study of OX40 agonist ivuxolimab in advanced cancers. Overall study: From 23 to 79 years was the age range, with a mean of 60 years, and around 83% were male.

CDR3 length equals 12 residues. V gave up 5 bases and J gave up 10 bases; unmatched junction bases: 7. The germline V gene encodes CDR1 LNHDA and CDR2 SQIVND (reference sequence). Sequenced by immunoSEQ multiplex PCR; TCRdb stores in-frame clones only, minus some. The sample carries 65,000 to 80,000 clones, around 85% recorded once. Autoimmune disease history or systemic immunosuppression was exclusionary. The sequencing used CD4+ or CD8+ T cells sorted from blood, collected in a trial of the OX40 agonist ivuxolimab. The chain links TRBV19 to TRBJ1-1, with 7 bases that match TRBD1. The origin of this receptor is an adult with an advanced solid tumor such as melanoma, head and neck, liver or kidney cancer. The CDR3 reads CASSPPTGRAFF. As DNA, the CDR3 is TGTGCCAGTAGTCCCCCGACAGGGCGAGCTTTCTTT.